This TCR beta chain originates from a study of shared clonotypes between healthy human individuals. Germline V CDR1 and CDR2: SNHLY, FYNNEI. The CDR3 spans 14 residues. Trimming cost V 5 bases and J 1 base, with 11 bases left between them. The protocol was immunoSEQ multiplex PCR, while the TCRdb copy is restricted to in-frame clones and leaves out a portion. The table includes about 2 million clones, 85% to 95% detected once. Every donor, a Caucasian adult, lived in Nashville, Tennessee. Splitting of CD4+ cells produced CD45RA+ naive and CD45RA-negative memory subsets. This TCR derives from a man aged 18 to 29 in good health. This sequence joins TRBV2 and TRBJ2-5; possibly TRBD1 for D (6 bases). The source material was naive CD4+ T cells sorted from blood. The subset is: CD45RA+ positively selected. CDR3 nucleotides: TGTGCCAGCAGTTTGGACAGCACCCAAGAGACCCAGTACTTC. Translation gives CASSLDSTQETQYF.